This note documents a single TCR beta chain sequence. This clonotype qualifies as medium-sized (0.01 to 0.1%). Its antigen is still unknown. Base qualities are not provided; no much larger clone lies one nucleotide away. The sample is drawn from a study of CD4 and CD8 cells across lung adenocarcinoma regions (dated by TCRdb to the late 2010s). As for the study more broadly: Intratumor heterogeneity of the T cell receptor repertoire was examined by comparing tumor centers with tumor margins.

The library was produced with PCR. Sequencing relied on a HiSeq X Ten. Clones were called with MiXCR by TCRdb after fastp trimmed the public reads at Q25, and only in-frame beta chains were retained. Here each entry gathers all rows of one CDR3 protein and keeps the most common genes and DNA. Across this sample there are roughly 24,000 distinct CDR3 sequences, with 52% seen only once. Together, the top ten hold around 21% of the sample. Taken from the germline V gene, the CDR1 and CDR2 loops are MNHNS and SASEGT. Measured from the cysteine to the phenylalanine, the CDR3 is 15 residues long. Only the CDR3 portion is preserved as DNA: 45 bases, with reading frame beginning at the first base. V and J are trimmed by 4 bases and 6 bases, and the gene matches miss 8 bases of the junction. The donors were patients who had localized lung adenocarcinoma, which is a subtype of non-small cell lung cancer. Samples were obtained from the centers of localized lung adenocarcinomas. CD4+ T cells from tumor tissue were profiled separately from CD8+ T cells for TCR repertoire analysis.

The TCR sequence derives from a male donor with lung adenocarcinoma. The CD4 and CD8 labels of this study may be unreliable. Sequenced input: CD4+ T cells from the center of a lung tumor. Explained via the paper, the cell subset or site label denotes: tumor center region. The chain employs TRBV6-1 and TRBJ2-1; 8 junctional bases match TRBD2. CDR3 protein: CASSGAGGTSNEQFF. The bases are TGTGCCAGCAGTGGGGCGGGAGGTACAAGCAATGAGCAGTTCTTC.